This T cell receptor beta chain was retrieved from a study of blood T cell repertoires in COVID-19. On the study more broadly: The cDNA or gDNA used as material had been derived from T cells, B-cell-depleted T cells, or PBMCs.

Assignment of participants to cohorts was predicated upon participant-reported clinical history. CDR3 length equals 17 residues. As processed by the authors: Scientists estimated how many nucleated cells there were by amplifying reference gene primers. The protocol was immunoSEQ multiplex PCR, while the TCRdb copy is restricted to in-frame clones and leaves out a portion. D and trimming come from the DNA, and the V and J calls and clone size come from that table. Of approximately 200,000 clones listed, 80% are singletons. The TCR originated in a woman aged 40-49 years with acute COVID-19. The chain carries TRBV21-1 and TRBJ2-7; TRBD1, the D gene given by the table, was not confirmed from the DNA. TRBV21-1 is flagged as a pseudogene. The sample consisted of PBMCs or T cells enriched from blood (not recorded which). CDR3 DNA sequence: TGTGCCAGCAGCAAAGTGAGAGGCAGGGTCTTCCCCTACGAGCAGTACTTC. Encoded protein: CASSKVRGRVFPYEQYF.